The entry that follows covers one T cell receptor beta chain sequence. As yet, its antigen is unknown. The data originate from a study of T cells expressing NK-cell markers. The CDR3 totals 16 residues. Germline V gene data show CDR1 as SGHAT and CDR2 as FQNNGV. Findings of the study overall: Among CD8+ T cells from about six donors, dominant NKG2C+ clonotypes accounted for roughly 1.0-7.0%.

Template switching by 5'RACE with UMIs generated the TCR beta cDNA. Following a re-call of the 5' RACE reads, TCRdb has one entry per CDR3 protein and lacks DNA. The sample has 350,000 to 400,000 distinct CDR3 sequences; the top ten hold about 11%. Source material: blood T cells: a sorted CD56 or NKG2C T cell subset, CD4+ or CD8+ T cells, or bulk PBMC T cells (not recorded which). The chain is built from TRBV11-2 and TRBJ2-3; lacking DNA, the TRBD2 call made by TCRdb goes unchecked. The TCR originated in a woman between 50 and 59 years old in good health. This CDR3 is CASSSFHSGAGDTQYF.